A selection of T cell receptor beta chains follows, all from one sample in a study of blood T cell repertoires in COVID-19. Assay used: immunoSEQ multiplex PCR; TCRdb lists only in-frame clones, some missing. This table has about 74,000 clones, approximately 84% appearing once. Sequencing was carried out using peripheral blood. These receptors originate from a man aged 65 to 85 with acute or convalescent COVID-19. CDR3s include the opening cysteine and the closing phenylalanine or tryptophan. D genes are given only for firm matches. Clone size is shown for a subset of rows, as once, few, many or a class of expanded clone.

- | - | TRBJ2-7 | TRBV7-9 | 16 | TGTGCCAGCAGTCCAAAGTTGCGGGTCGGCCCCTACGAGCAGTACTTC | CASSPKLRVGPYEQYF
TRBD2 | - | TRBJ2-4 | TRBV6-2/TRBV6-3 | 16 | TGTGCCAGCACCCCGGGGGGGGTCTTAGCCAAAAACATTCAGTACTTC | CASTPGGVLAKNIQYF
- | - | TRBJ2-7 | TRBV28 | 14 | TGTGCCAGCAGTCCTGGCACAGTTAGTCACGAGCAGTACTTC | CASSPGTVSHEQYF
TRBD1 | - | TRBJ2-5 | TRBV30 | 11 | TGTGCCTGCGGACAGGAAGAGACCCAGTACTTC | CACGQEETQYF
TRBD2 | - | TRBJ2-5 | TRBV11-3 | 16 | TGTGCCAGCAGCCCAGGGGCGACTAGCGGACAAGAGACCCAGTACTTC | CASSPGATSGQETQYF
- | once | TRBJ1-6 | TRBV5-1 | 15 | TGCGCCAGCAGCTTGGCGGGGGAAACGAATTCACCCCTCCACTTT | CASSLAGETNSPLHF
- | - | TRBJ2-1 | TRBV27 | 13 | TGTGCCAGTCACTGGAGGGGGGGCAATGAGCAGTTCTTC | CASHWRGGNEQFF
TRBD1 | - | TRBJ1-4 | TRBV6-5 | 15 | TGTGCCAGCAGTTACAATGACAGGGGGCGTGAAAAACTGTTTTTT | CASSYNDRGREKLFF
- | - | TRBJ2-7 | TRBV12-3/TRBV12-4 | 13 | TGTGCCAGCAGTTTACCCTCCTCCTACGAGCAGTACTTC | CASSLPSSYEQYF
- | - | TRBJ1-2 | TRBV11-2 | 12 | TGTGCCAGCAGCTCTAACAGCTATGGCTACACCTTC | CASSSNSYGYTF
- | - | TRBJ2-1 | TRBV20-1 | 14 | TGCAGTGCTAGTGACTGGTCTACCCACAATGAGCAGTTCTTC | CSASDWSTHNEQFF
- | - | TRBJ2-5 | TRBV10-3 | 17 | TGTGCCATCAGCCCGATGGGAAGGGGCCGTCTCCAAGAGACCCAGTACTTC | CAISPMGRGRLQETQYF
TRBD1 | once | TRBJ2-5 | TRBV10-3 | 17 | TGTGCCATCAGTTCGTACCAGGGGACAGGGGGCCAAGAGACCCAGTACTTC | CAISSYQGTGGQETQYF
- | - | TRBJ1-6 | TRBV10-3 | 15 | TGTGCCATCAGTGAGTCTTTGGGAGATAATTCACCCCTCCACTTT | CAISESLGDNSPLHF
- | - | TRBJ1-2 | TRBV2 | 13 | TGTGCCAGCAGTGGACACCTTCCCTATGGCTACACCTTC | CASSGHLPYGYTF
TRBD1 | - | TRBJ2-7 | TRBV29-1 | 12 | TGCAGCGCCGGGGACAGCATTTACGAGCAGTACTTC | CSAGDSIYEQYF
TRBD2 | - | TRBJ2-7 | TRBV7-9 | 14 | TGTGCCAGCAGCGAGGGGACTAGCGGGAGTCTTGCACACTTC | CASSEGTSGSLAHF